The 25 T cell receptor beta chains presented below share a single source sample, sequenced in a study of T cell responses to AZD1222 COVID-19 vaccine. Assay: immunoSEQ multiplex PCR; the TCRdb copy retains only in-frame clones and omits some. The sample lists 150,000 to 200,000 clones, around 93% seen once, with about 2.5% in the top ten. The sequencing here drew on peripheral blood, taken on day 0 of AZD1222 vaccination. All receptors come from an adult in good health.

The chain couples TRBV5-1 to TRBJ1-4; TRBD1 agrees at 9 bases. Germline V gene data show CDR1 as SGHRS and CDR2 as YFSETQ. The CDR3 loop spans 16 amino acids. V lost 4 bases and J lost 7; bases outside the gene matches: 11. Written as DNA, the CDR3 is TGCGCCAGCAGCGCCTGGCCCCGGGACAGGGTTGAAAAACTGTTTTTT. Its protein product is CASSAWPRDRVEKLFF.

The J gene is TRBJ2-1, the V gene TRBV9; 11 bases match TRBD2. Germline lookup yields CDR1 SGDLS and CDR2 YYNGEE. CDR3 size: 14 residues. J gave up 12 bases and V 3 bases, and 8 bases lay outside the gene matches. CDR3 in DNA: TGTGCCAGCAGCGACGGGACTAGCGGCACCGCGCAGTTCTTC. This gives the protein CASSDGTSGTAQFF.

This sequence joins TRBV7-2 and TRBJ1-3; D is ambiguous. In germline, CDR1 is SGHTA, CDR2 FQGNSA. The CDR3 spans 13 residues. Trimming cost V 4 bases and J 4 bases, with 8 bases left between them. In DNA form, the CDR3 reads TGTGCCAGCAGCTCCCGCTTCGGAAACACCATATATTTT. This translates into CASSSRFGNTIYF.

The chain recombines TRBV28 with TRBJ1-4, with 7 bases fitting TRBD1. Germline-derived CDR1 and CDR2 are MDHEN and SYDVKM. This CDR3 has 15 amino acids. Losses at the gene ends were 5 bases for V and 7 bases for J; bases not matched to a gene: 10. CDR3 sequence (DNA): TGTGCCAGCAGTCTGAGACAGGGCCAGATTGAAAAACTGTTTTTT. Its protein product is CASSLRQGQIEKLFF.

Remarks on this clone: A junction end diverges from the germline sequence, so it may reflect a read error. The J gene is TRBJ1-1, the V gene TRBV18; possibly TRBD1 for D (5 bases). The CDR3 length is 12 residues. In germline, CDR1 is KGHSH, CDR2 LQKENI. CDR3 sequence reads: CASSPRSRDALF. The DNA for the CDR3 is TGTGCCAGCTCACCCCGCAGCCGGGACGCCTTATTT.

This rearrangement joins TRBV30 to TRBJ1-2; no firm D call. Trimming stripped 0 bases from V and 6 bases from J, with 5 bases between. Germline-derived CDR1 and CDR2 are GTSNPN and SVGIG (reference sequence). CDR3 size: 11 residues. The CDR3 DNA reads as TGTGCCTGGAGTGTAGCTGATGGCTACACCTTC. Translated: CAWSVADGYTF. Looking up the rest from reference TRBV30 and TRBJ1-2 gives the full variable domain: SQTIHQWPATLVQPVGSPLSLECTVEGTSNPNLYWYRQAAGRGLQLLFYSVGIGQISSEVPQNLSASRPQDRQFILSSKKLLLSDSGFYLCAWSVADGYTFGSGTRLTVV.

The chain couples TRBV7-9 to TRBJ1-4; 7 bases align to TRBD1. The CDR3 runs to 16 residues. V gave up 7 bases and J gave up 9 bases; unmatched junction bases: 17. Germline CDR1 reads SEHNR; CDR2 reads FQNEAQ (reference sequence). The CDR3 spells CASTPRFGQVHQKLFF. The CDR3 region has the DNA TGTGCCAGCACCCCCCGCTTCGGACAGGTCCATCAAAAACTGTTTTTT.

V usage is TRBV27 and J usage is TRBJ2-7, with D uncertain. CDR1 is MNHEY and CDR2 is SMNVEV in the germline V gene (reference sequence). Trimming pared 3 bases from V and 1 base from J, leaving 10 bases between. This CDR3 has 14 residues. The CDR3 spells CASSLEGYSYEQYF. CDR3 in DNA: TGTGCCAGCAGTTTGGAAGGATATTCCTACGAGCAGTACTTC.

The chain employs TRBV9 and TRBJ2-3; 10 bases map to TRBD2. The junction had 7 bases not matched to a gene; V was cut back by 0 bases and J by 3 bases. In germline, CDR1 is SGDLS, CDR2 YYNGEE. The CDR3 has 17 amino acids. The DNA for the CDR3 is TGTGCCAGCAGCGTAGAGGGAGCGGGAGGGCCAACAGATACGCAGTATTTT. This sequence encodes CASSVEGAGGPTDTQYF.

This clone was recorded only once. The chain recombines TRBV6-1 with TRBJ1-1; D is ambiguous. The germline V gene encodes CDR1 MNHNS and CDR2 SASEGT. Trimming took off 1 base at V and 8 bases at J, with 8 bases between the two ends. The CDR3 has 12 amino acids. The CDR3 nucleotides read TGTGCCAGCAGTGAAGAATGGATAGAAGCTTTCTTT. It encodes CASSEEWIEAFF.

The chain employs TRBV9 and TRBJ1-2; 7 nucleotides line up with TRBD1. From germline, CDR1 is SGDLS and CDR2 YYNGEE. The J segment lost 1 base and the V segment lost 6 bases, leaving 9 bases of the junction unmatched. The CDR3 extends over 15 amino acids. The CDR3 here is CASTLRGTDNYGYTF. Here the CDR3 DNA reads TGTGCCAGCACCTTACGTGGGACAGATAACTATGGCTACACCTTC.

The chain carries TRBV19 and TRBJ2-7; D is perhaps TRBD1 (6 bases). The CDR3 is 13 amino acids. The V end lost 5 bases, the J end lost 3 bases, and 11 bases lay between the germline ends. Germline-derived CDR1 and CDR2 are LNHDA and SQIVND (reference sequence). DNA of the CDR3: TGTGCCAGTAGTTCCCGGGACAACTACGAGCAGTACTTC. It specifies CASSSRDNYEQYF.

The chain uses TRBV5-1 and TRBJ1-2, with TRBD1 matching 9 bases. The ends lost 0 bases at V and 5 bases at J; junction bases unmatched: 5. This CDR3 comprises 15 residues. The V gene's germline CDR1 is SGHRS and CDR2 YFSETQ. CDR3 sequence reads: CASSLGKTGGYGYTF. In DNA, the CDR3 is TGCGCCAGCAGCTTGGGCAAGACAGGGGGATATGGCTACACCTTC.

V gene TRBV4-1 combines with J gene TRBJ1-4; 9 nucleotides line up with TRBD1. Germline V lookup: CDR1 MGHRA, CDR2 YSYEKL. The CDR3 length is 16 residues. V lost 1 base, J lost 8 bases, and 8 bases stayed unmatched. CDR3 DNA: TGCGCCAGCAGCCAAGGCCGAACAGGGGGCCAGGAAAAACTGTTTTTT. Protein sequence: CASSQGRTGGQEKLFF.

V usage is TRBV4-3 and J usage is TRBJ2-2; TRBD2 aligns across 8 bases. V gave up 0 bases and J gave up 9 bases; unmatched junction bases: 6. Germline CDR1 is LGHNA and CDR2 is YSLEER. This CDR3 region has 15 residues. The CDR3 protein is CASSQDGLAGRELFF. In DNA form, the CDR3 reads TGCGCCAGCAGCCAAGATGGCCTAGCGGGCCGGGAGCTGTTTTTT.

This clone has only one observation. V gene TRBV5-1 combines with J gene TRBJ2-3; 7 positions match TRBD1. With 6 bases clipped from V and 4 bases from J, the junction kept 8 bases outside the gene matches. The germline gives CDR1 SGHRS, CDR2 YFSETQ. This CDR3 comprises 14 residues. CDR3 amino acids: CASKDRVGADTQYF. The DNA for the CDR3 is TGCGCCAGCAAAGACAGGGTAGGGGCAGATACGCAGTATTTT. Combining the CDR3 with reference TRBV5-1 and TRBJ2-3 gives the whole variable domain KAGVTQTPRYLIKTRGQQVTLSCSPISGHRSVSWYQQTPGQGLQFLFEYFSETQRNKGNFPGRFSGRQFSNSRSEMNVSTLELGDSALYLCASKDRVGADTQYFGPGTRLTVL.

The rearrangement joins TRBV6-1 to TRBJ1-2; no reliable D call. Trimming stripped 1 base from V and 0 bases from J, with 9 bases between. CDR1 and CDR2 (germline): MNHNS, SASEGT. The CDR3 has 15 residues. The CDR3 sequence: CASSEGSLPNYGYTF. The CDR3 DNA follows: TGTGCCAGCAGTGAAGGGAGCCTCCCTAACTATGGCTACACCTTC.

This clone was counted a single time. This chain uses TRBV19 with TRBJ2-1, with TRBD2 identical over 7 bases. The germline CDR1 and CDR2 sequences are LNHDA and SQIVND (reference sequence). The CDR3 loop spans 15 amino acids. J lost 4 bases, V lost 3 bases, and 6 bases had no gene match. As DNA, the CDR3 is TGTGCCAGTAGTATGGGCTGGGAGGGTTACAATGAGCAGTTCTTC. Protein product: CASSMGWEGYNEQFF.

The CDR3 DNA follows: TGTGCCAGCAGCTCGCCAGGTAGCAATCAGCCCCAGCATTTT. It specifies CASSSPGSNQPQHF. The V and J genes are TRBV5-8 and TRBJ1-5; no definite D call. The ends were cut back, 3 bases at V and 0 bases at J, with 7 bases in the middle. The CDR3 runs 14 residues. In germline, CDR1 is SGHTS, CDR2 YDEGEE. Looking up the rest from reference TRBV5-8 and TRBJ1-5 gives the full variable domain: EAGVTQSPTHLIKTRGQQATLRCSPISGHTSVYWYQQALGLGLQFLLWYDEGEERNRGNFPPRFSGRQFPNYSSELNVNALELEDSALYLCASSSPGSNQPQHFGDGTRLSIL.

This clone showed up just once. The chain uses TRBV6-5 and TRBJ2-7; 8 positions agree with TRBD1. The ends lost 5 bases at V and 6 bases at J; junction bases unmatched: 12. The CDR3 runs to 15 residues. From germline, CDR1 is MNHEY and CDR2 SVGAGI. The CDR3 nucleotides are TGTGCCAGCAGTCCGCCTCACGGACAGGGACCCGAGCAGTACTTC. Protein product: CASSPPHGQGPEQYF.

In nucleotides, the CDR3 is TGTGCCAGTAGTACACCCAGGGAGGCAGATACGCAGTATTTT. As protein: CASSTPREADTQYF. J is TRBJ2-3 and V is TRBV19, with D tentatively TRBD2 (6 bases). Germline assignment: CDR1 LNHDA and CDR2 SQIVND (reference sequence). Trimming cost V 4 bases and J 4 bases, with 12 bases left between them. The CDR3 runs 14 residues.

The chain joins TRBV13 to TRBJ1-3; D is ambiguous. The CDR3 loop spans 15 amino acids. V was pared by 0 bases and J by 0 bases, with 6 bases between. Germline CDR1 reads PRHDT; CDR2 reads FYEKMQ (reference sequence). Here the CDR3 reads CASSLGQNSGNTIYF. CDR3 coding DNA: TGTGCCAGCAGCTTAGGACAGAACTCTGGAAACACCATATATTTT. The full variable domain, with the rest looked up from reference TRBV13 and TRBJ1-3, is AAGVIQSPRHLIKEKRETATLKCYPIPRHDTVYWYQQGPGQDPQFLISFYEKMQSDKGSIPDRFSAQQFSDYHSELNMSSLELGDSALYFCASSLGQNSGNTIYFGEGSWLTVV.

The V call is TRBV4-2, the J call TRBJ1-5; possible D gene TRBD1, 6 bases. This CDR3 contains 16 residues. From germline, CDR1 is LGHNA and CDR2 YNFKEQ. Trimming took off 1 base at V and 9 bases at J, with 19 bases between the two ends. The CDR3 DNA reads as TGTGCCAGCAGCCAAGTCAAGGGCACGGGGGCGCGGCCCCAGCATTTT. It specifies CASSQVKGTGARPQHF.

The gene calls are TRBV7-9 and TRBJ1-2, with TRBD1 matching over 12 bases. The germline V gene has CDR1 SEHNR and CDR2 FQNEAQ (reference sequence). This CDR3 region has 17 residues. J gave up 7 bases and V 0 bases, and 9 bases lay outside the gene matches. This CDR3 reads CASSLALPGQGAGGYTF. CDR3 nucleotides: TGTGCCAGCAGCTTAGCCCTGCCGGGACAGGGGGCGGGTGGCTACACCTTC.

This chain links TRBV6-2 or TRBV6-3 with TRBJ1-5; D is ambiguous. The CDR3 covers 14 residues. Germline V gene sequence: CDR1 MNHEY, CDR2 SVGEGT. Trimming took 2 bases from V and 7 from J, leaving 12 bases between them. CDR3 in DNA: TGTGCCAGCAGTTACCCCGGAGGGTTCCAGCCCCAGCATTTT. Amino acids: CASSYPGGFQPQHF.